This T cell receptor (beta chain) was recovered during a study of blood T cell repertoires in COVID-19. Study details: The United States, Italy and Spain provided the acute and convalescent COVID-19 samples.

Germline V CDR1 and CDR2: LGHNA, YSLEER. The CDR3 has 16 residues. The ends were cut back, 2 bases at V and 2 bases at J, with 13 bases in the middle. Per the original data handling: Reference gene primer amplification gave estimated nucleated cell counts. Profiling relied on immunoSEQ multiplex PCR, and the TCRdb table lists in-frame clones only, not all of them. Clonal size and the V and J genes are those of that table, whereas D and trimming came from the DNA. Here the sample spans 200,000 or so clones, roughly 90% being singletons. The chain has TRBV4-3 and TRBJ2-1, with D unresolved. The sequence came from a woman aged 40 to 50 with acute COVID-19. The material sequenced was PBMCs or T cells enriched from blood (not recorded which). Written as DNA, the CDR3 is TGCGCCAGCAGCCAAACTGCACTTGGGCCCTACAATGAGCAGTTCTTC. Its protein product is CASSQTALGPYNEQFF.